Below are 10 T cell receptor beta chains sequenced from a single sample in a study of cytotoxic CD8 clonotypes in ibrutinib-treated CLL. The table came from immunoSEQ multiplex PCR; TCRdb's copy has only in-frame clones and leaves some out. This sample has more than 85,000 clones; around 73% occur once, and the top ten carry approximately 30%. Sequencing was performed on PBMCs, taken after 12 months of ibrutinib treatment. These receptors were taken from a human donor with chronic lymphocytic leukemia.

This clone was counted a single time. CDR3 region: CSVESRSEQFF. DNA of the CDR3: TGCAGCGTTGAATCCAGATCTGAGCAGTTCTTC. This chain links TRBV29-1 with TRBJ2-1; D is uncertain. Germline assignment: CDR1 SQVTM and CDR2 ANQGSEA. Trimming pared 2 bases from V and 9 bases from J, leaving 8 bases between. The CDR3 extends over 11 amino acids.

This chain connects TRBV5-4 to TRBJ1-2; D is undetermined. This CDR3 region has 12 residues. The ends were cut back, 0 bases at V and 8 bases at J, with 8 bases in the middle. Germline values: CDR1 SGHNT, CDR2 YYREEE (reference sequence). The CDR3 DNA is TGTGCCAGCAGCTTGGAGGCCGGGGGCTACACCTTC. Translating gives CASSLEAGGYTF. Together with reference TRBV5-4 and TRBJ1-2, the CDR3 gives the full variable domain: ETGVTQSPTHLIKTRGQQVTLRCSSQSGHNTVSWYQQALGQGPQFIFQYYREEENGRGNFPPRFSGLQFPNYSSELNVNALELDDSALYLCASSLEAGGYTFGSGTRLTVV.

The chain recombines TRBV28 with TRBJ1-5; TRBD1 is a possible D gene (5 bases). This CDR3 has 14 amino acids. V was clipped by 5 bases and J by 4 bases, with 12 bases between them. Germline assignment: CDR1 MDHEN and CDR2 SYDVKM. The CDR3 spells CASSLEGLNQPQHF. The CDR3 nucleotides read TGTGCCAGCAGTCTCGAGGGGCTAAATCAGCCCCAGCATTTT.

The rearrangement joins TRBV5-8 to TRBJ1-5, with D possibly matching TRBD1 (5 bases). CDR1 and CDR2 from the germline V gene are SGHTS and YDEGEE. This CDR3 has 17 amino acids. V lost 2 bases and J lost 3, with 18 bases in between. The DNA of the CDR3 is TGTGCCAGCAGCTTCTTTGGAACAGGTTCCACCAATCAGCCCCAGCATTTT. Amino acids: CASSFFGTGSTNQPQHF.

J is TRBJ2-2 and V is TRBV5-1; TRBD2 matches at 12 bases. V was pared by 7 bases and J by 5 bases, with 12 bases of the junction left unmatched. Germline CDR1 is SGHRS and CDR2 is YFSETQ. The CDR3 contains 17 residues. The CDR3 sequence: CASSETSGGSGTGELFF. The CDR3 nucleotides read TGCGCCAGCTCCGAGACTAGCGGGGGCTCAGGAACCGGGGAGCTGTTTTTT.

V and J are TRBV30 and TRBJ1-6, with TRBD1 identical over 8 bases. The CDR3 sequence is 15 residues long. Germline V gene data show CDR1 as GTSNPN and CDR2 as SVGIG (reference sequence). With V trimmed by 8 bases and J by 1 base, 7 bases remained unmatched. Written as DNA, the CDR3 is TGTGCCCGCCGGACAGGGAATTCCTATAATTCACCCCTCCACTTT. This translates into CARRTGNSYNSPLHF.

J is TRBJ1-4 and V is TRBV18; D perhaps matches TRBD1 (5 bases). Trimming removed 3 bases from V and 8 bases from J, with 10 bases in between. Germline V gives CDR1 KGHSH, CDR2 LQKENI. CDR3 length equals 13 residues. The CDR3 protein is CASSPGLQEKLFF. CDR3 DNA sequence: TGTGCCAGCTCACCGGGACTTCAAGAAAAACTGTTTTTT.

This clone was counted a few times. V gene TRBV27 combines with J gene TRBJ1-6; TRBD1 is a possible D gene (5 bases). This CDR3 is built from 14 residues. V lost 8 bases and J lost 13, with 21 bases in between. The germline V gene encodes CDR1 MNHEY and CDR2 SMNVEV (reference sequence). CDR3 DNA sequence: TGTGCCAGCCGCGGGGAAGGGATGGAGGGGCCCCTCCACTTT. It is translated as CASRGEGMEGPLHF.

This clone was counted a few times. The same CDR3 is also encoded by other DNA sequences in this sample. The chain couples TRBV5-5 to TRBJ1-1; D is ambiguous. V was pared by 1 base and J by 0 bases, with 7 bases between. The germline V gene has CDR1 SGHKS and CDR2 YYEKEE (reference sequence). CDR3 length: 14 amino acids. The chain's CDR3 is CASSLTVMNTEAFF. The CDR3 DNA follows: TGTGCCAGCAGCTTGACAGTAATGAACACTGAAGCTTTCTTT.

The J gene is TRBJ1-4, the V gene TRBV18; D not certain. V was shortened by 6 bases and J by 0 bases, with 17 bases between the two germline ends. This CDR3 has 17 residues. Germline V gives CDR1 KGHSH, CDR2 LQKENI. The CDR3 reads CASSPLQTIATNEKLFF. DNA of the CDR3: TGTGCCAGCTCTCCTTTACAGACGATCGCAACTAATGAAAAACTGTTTTTT. The full variable domain, with the rest looked up from reference TRBV18 and TRBJ1-4, is NAGVMQNPRHLVRRRGQEARLRCSPMKGHSHVYWYRQLPEEGLKFMVYLQKENIIDESGMPKERFSAEFPKEGPSILRIQQVVRGDSAAYFCASSPLQTIATNEKLFFGSGTQLSVL.